This T cell receptor beta chain is drawn from a study of T cell responses to AZD1222 COVID-19 vaccine. For the study at large: Pooling covered second doses at about 4 or about 12 weeks. General study findings and limits: Baseline antibody screening turned up just a handful of seropositive AZD1222 recipients. Spike-specific TCR repertoires showed rising breadth and depth after two AZD1222 doses. Spike as a whole was targeted by vaccine-associated CD4 TCRs, dominant at 160-218 and 743-854.

V was shortened by 0 bases and J by 5 bases, with 4 bases between the two germline ends. Germline V gene sequence: CDR1 SGDLS, CDR2 YYNGEE. CDR3 size: 12 residues. The assay was immunoSEQ multiplex PCR, and TCRdb's table has in-frame clones only and misses some. The sample holds some 96,000 clones, around nine tenths seen once. About this clone itself: Its antigen is as yet unknown.

The source was peripheral blood, collected on day 0 of AZD1222 vaccination. The receptor was isolated from an adult in good health. The chain recombines TRBV9 with TRBJ2-3; no clear D gene. The CDR3 region has the DNA TGTGCCAGCAGCGTAGCTGTAGATACGCAGTATTTT. This translates into CASSVAVDTQYF.